These 23 T cell receptor beta chains were all obtained from the same sample, sequenced in a study of Ad26.COV2.S vaccination and SARS-CoV-2 variants. Sequencing used immunoSEQ multiplex PCR; TCRdb keeps in-frame clones, though not all of them. This table has about half a million clones, about 89% appearing once. Treatment specified: some 20 received Ad26.COV2.S at low or high dose, single or two shots; 5 received placebo; per-sample allocation not given. Day 63 after the first vaccine or placebo injection was the time point for sampling. Source: peripheral blood, taken in a trial of Ad26.COV2.S vaccine versus placebo. Receptors originate from a person between 18 and 59 years old who received the Ad26.COV2.S COVID-19 vaccine or a placebo.

The chain carries TRBV7-6 and TRBJ2-3; 7 nucleotides align to TRBD1. This CDR3 is 16 amino acids long. Per the germline V gene, CDR1 is SGHVS and CDR2 is FNYEAQ. J was trimmed by 5 bases and V by 7 bases; bases with no gene match: 15. Written as DNA, the CDR3 is TGTGCCAGCACCAAAACCCAGGGGGTGCTTTTAGATACGCAGTATTTT. Translating it yields CASTKTQGVLLDTQYF.

The chain employs TRBV28 and TRBJ1-2; D perhaps matches TRBD1 (6 bases). Trimming removed 3 bases at V and 6 bases at J, with 8 bases between. The CDR3 has 12 amino acids. Germline CDR1 is MDHEN and CDR2 is SYDVKM. The CDR3 sequence: CASSFSGDGYTF. DNA of the CDR3: TGTGCCAGCAGTTTCTCAGGGGATGGCTACACCTTC.

This rearrangement joins TRBV7-2 to TRBJ2-2; TRBD2 might be the D (5 bases). This CDR3 is 15 amino acids long. Germline CDR1 is SGHTA and CDR2 is FQGNSA. The ends were cut back, 0 bases at V and 4 bases at J, with 9 bases in the middle. The CDR3 region is CASSLASGSTGELFF. The DNA for the CDR3 is TGTGCCAGCAGCTTAGCGTCGGGGTCCACCGGGGAGCTGTTTTTT.

V usage is TRBV18 and J usage is TRBJ1-3, with D perhaps matching TRBD1 (6 bases). The V end was cut by 6 bases, the J end by 0 bases, with 9 bases between. CDR1 and CDR2 from the germline V gene are KGHSH and LQKENI. The CDR3 sequence is 14 residues long. The CDR3 DNA reads TGTGCCAGCTCCCAGGGGAACTCTGGAAACACCATATATTTT. This sequence encodes CASSQGNSGNTIYF.

The chain couples TRBV19 to TRBJ1-3; unclear D gene. The CDR3 is 16 residues long. V lost 4 bases and J 4 bases, leaving 17 bases between the germline ends. Germline V gene sequence: CDR1 LNHDA, CDR2 SQIVND (reference sequence). The CDR3 nucleotides are TGTGCCAGTAGTACCGGCTTTTTCAGTGACGGAAACACCATATATTTT. Translated, it gives CASSTGFFSDGNTIYF. Based on the CDR3 plus reference TRBV19 and TRBJ1-3, the full variable domain is DGGITQSPKYLFRKEGQNVTLSCEQNLNHDAMYWYRQDPGQGLRLIYYSQIVNDFQKGDIAEGYSVSREKKESFPLTVTSAQKNPTAFYLCASSTGFFSDGNTIYFGEGSWLTVV.

This rearrangement joins TRBV27 to TRBJ1-2; D call uncertain. V was cut by 6 bases and J by 0 bases, with 8 bases left in between. This CDR3 contains 13 residues. Germline lookup yields CDR1 MNHEY and CDR2 SMNVEV (reference sequence). Written as DNA, the CDR3 is TGTGCCAGCAGAGGCGCCCCTAACTATGGCTACACCTTC. This encodes CASRGAPNYGYTF.

The chain carries TRBV6-5 and TRBJ2-1; the match to TRBD2 covers 7 bases. Germline-derived CDR1 and CDR2 are MNHEY and SVGAGI. The junction had 7 bases not matched to a gene; V was cut back by 5 bases and J by 3 bases. The CDR3 is 15 amino acids. This CDR3 is CASSPGTNRYNEQFF. The CDR3 DNA is TGTGCCAGCAGTCCCGGGACTAATCGCTACAATGAGCAGTTCTTC.

The V and J genes are TRBV11-1 and TRBJ2-7; no clear D. The CDR3 is 13 residues long. Trimming took 5 bases from V and 4 from J, leaving 12 bases between them. Germline V gene data show CDR1 as SGHAT and CDR2 as FQDESV (reference sequence). The CDR3 bases are TGTGCCAGCAGCCCCTTCGAGTTATACGAGCAGTACTTC. Protein product: CASSPFELYEQYF.

The V call is TRBV5-4, the J call TRBJ1-4; the match to TRBD1 covers 10 bases. The trim removed 4 bases at V and 6 bases at J, leaving 3 bases unmatched. This CDR3 spans 14 amino acids. The V gene's germline CDR1 is SGHNT and CDR2 YYREEE (reference sequence). As DNA, the CDR3 is TGTGCCAGCAGCAGGGACAGGGGAGATGAAAAACTGTTTTTT. Protein sequence: CASSRDRGDEKLFF.

V is TRBV6-5 and J is TRBJ1-1; D unresolved. V lost 10 bases and J 1 base, leaving 13 bases between the germline ends. The CDR3 spans 13 residues. Per the germline V gene, CDR1 is MNHEY and CDR2 is SVGAGI. This CDR3 reads CATRRPPNTEAFF. CDR3 nucleotides: TGTGCCACCAGGCGCCCCCCGAACACTGAAGCTTTCTTT.

This clone was observed a single time. The CDR3 region is CASSPGGTSQYF. CDR3 coding DNA: TGTGCCAGCTCCCCAGGGGGGACTAGCCAGTATTTT. The chain carries TRBV27 and TRBJ2-3, with TRBD2 identical over 9 bases. CDR1 MNHEY and CDR2 SMNVEV come from the germline V gene (reference sequence). J lost 12 bases, V lost 8 bases, and 9 bases had no gene match. The CDR3 sequence is 12 residues long.

The rearrangement uses TRBV11-2 and TRBJ2-2; TRBD2 matches 12 bases. The CDR3 has 19 residues. Germline-derived CDR1 and CDR2 are SGHAT and FQNNGV. Germline trimming cut 1 base from V and 2 bases from J; bases unmatched to any gene: 8. This CDR3 reads CASSLGRLAGDDNTGELFF. The CDR3, as DNA: TGTGCCAGCAGCTTAGGAAGACTAGCGGGGGATGACAACACCGGGGAGCTGTTTTTT.

The chain couples TRBV3-1 (or the pseudogene TRBV3-2) to TRBJ2-4; the D gene could be TRBD1 or TRBD2 (5 bases each). Per germline, CDR1 LGHDT and CDR2 YNNKEL (reference sequence). The CDR3 has 18 residues. Trimming removed 0 bases from V and 6 bases from J, with 21 bases in between. For the CDR3, the DNA is TGTGCCAGCAGCCAAGATGGACCTTACGGGGACGACTTAAACATTCAGTACTTC. The encoded protein is CASSQDGPYGDDLNIQYF.

The chain combines TRBV6-1 with TRBJ2-7; tentative D call: TRBD1 (7 bases). CDR1 MNHNS and CDR2 SASEGT come from the germline V gene. The length of the CDR3 is 15 residues. V was clipped by 3 bases and J by 3 bases, with 15 bases between them. The CDR3 spells CASSDWVQGGYEQYF. CDR3 DNA: TGTGCCAGCAGTGATTGGGTCCAGGGGGGCTACGAGCAGTACTTC.

The chain employs TRBV19 and TRBJ2-1; a weak D match, TRBD2 (5 bases). Per germline, CDR1 LNHDA and CDR2 SQIVND (reference sequence). The CDR3 totals 12 residues. Trimming took 10 bases from V and 9 from J, leaving 16 bases between them. CDR3 protein: CATLRERGEQFF. CDR3 DNA: TGTGCCACCCTAAGGGAGCGAGGTGAGCAGTTCTTC.

The rearrangement uses TRBV4-1 and TRBJ1-2; tentative D call: TRBD1 (6 bases). CDR3 size: 15 residues. The V and J ends lost 1 base and 1 base respectively, with 10 bases between them. Germline CDR1 reads MGHRA; CDR2 reads YSYEKL. DNA of the CDR3: TGCGCCAGCAGCCAAGTGGACAGATATAACTATGGCTACACCTTC. It is translated as CASSQVDRYNYGYTF.

The chain uses TRBV19 and TRBJ1-5; no firm D call. CDR3 length equals 12 residues. Germline CDR1 and CDR2: LNHDA and SQIVND (reference sequence). V shed 4 bases and J shed 10 bases, with 11 bases lying between them. For the CDR3, the DNA is TGTGCCAGTAGTACCATAATCAGCCCCCAGCATTTT. Encoded protein: CASSTIISPQHF.

V is TRBV7-8 and J is TRBJ2-3; TRBD1 matches 9 bases. This CDR3 has 17 amino acids. From germline, CDR1 is SGHVS and CDR2 FQNEAQ. V trimming: 4 bases; J trimming: 0 bases; junction bases outside the gene matches: 8. The DNA for the CDR3 is TGTGCCAGCAGCTGGGGGACAGGGTTCGGGAGCACAGATACGCAGTATTTT. Translated, it gives CASSWGTGFGSTDTQYF.

The chain links TRBV5-1 to TRBJ1-4, with 7 bases that match TRBD1. Unmatched junction bases numbered 4, after V lost 3 bases and J lost 5 bases. Germline lookup yields CDR1 SGHRS and CDR2 YFSETQ. The CDR3 runs to 14 residues. CDR3 bases: TGCGCCAGCAGCTATGACAGGGTAAATGAAAAACTGTTTTTT. Its translation: CASSYDRVNEKLFF.

V and J are TRBV7-8 and TRBJ2-1, with TRBD2 matching over 7 bases. The CDR3 has 20 amino acids. Germline V gene data show CDR1 as SGHVS and CDR2 as FQNEAQ. V was pared by 5 bases and J by 1 base, with 20 bases of the junction left unmatched. The CDR3 loop reads CASSRSGRVIWGGSYNEQFF. CDR3 DNA sequence: TGTGCCAGCAGCCGCTCCGGCAGGGTGATTTGGGGGGGATCCTACAATGAGCAGTTCTTC.

The chain links TRBV28 to TRBJ2-7; weak D call: TRBD2 (6 bases). The CDR3 has 16 residues. The germline V gene encodes CDR1 MDHEN and CDR2 SYDVKM. Trimming stripped 4 bases from V and 12 bases from J, with 28 bases between. Here the CDR3 DNA reads TGTGCCAGCAGTTCGGAGGGACTCCGCAGGTTGGTTAACCTGTACTTC. Translating it yields CASSSEGLRRLVNLYF.

The chain carries TRBV14 and TRBJ2-5; D is uncertain. V lost 4 bases and J lost 8, with 17 bases in between. Germline V gene sequence: CDR1 SGHDN, CDR2 FVKESK. CDR3 length: 14 amino acids. In DNA form, the CDR3 reads TGTGCCAGCAGCCCTCAGTCCGTTCCAGGTACCCAGTACTTC. Translation gives CASSPQSVPGTQYF. Full variable domain (rest looked up from reference TRBV14 and TRBJ2-5): EAGVTQFPSHSVIEKGQTVTLRCDPISGHDNLYWYRRVMGKEIKFLLHFVKESKQDESGMPNNRFLAERTGGTYSTLKVQPAELEDSGVYFCASSPQSVPGTQYFGPGTRLLVL.

Worth noting for this clone: The same CDR3 is also encoded by other DNA sequences in this sample. The chain has TRBV6-2 or TRBV6-3 and TRBJ1-1, with a possible D match to TRBD1 (6 bases). The germline V gene encodes CDR1 MNHEY and CDR2 SVGEGT. This CDR3 contains 14 residues. Trimming removed 0 bases at V and 5 bases at J, with 10 bases between. This chain's CDR3 is CASSYSLRGTEAFF. In DNA, the CDR3 is TGTGCCAGCAGTTACTCATTGAGGGGGACTGAAGCTTTCTTT.